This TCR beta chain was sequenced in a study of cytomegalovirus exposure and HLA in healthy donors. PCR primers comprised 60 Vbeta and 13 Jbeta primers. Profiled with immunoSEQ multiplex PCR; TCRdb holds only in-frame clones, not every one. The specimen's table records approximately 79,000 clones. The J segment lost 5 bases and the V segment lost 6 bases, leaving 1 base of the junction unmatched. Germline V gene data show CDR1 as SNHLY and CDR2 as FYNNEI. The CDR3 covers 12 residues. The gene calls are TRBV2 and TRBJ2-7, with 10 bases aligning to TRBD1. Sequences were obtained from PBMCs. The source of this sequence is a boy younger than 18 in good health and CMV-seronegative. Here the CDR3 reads CASRDRGNEQYF. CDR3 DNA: TGTGCCAGCAGGGACAGGGGGAACGAGCAGTACTTC.